This T cell receptor (beta chain) was observed in a study of CD8 T cells in ankylosing spondylitis. Turning to this clonotype: The antigen remains undetermined.

The TCR beta libraries were generated through quantitative 5'-RACE incorporating molecular barcodes. TCRdb analysed the 5' RACE reads with MiXCR anew, one entry per CDR3 protein. Here the sample spans roughly 150,000 distinct CDR3 sequences, under 35% being singletons. Overall study findings and caveats: From matched ankylosing spondylitis synovial fluid, disease-linked clones were reportedly recovered at significantly enriched levels. Earlier work had already found some motif variants in reactive arthritis synovial fluid and blood. A motif in TCR beta, a set of eight or nine highly homologous variants, appeared characteristic of ankylosing spondylitis blood.

The ends were cut back, 3 bases at V and 5 bases at J, with 12 bases in the middle. CDR1 is KGHSH and CDR2 is LQKENI in the germline V gene. The CDR3 sequence is 14 residues long. The TCR sequence derives from a male donor with ankylosing spondylitis. The rearrangement joins TRBV18 to TRBJ2-3; D may be TRBD1 or TRBD2 (5 bases each). Sequences were obtained from synovial fluid, either unsorted or a sorted T cell fraction (not recorded which). This CDR3 is CASSPGRPEDTQYF. The CDR3 coding sequence is TGTGCCAGCTCACCGGGACGGCCTGAAGATACGCAGTATTTT.